This T cell receptor (beta chain) was observed in a study of beta chain features in type 1 diabetes. Findings and caveats of the study: Shortening that was moderate but significant affected the TCRB CDR3s of Type 1 diabetes patients in all four CD4+ subsets. In patients and controls equally, PCR might favor templates that are shorter. Patients with type 1 diabetes carried fewer insertions and had more deletions at their VDJ junctions.

J lost 5 bases, V lost 0 bases, and 5 bases had no gene match. Per the germline V gene, CDR1 is WNHNN and CDR2 is SYGVQD (reference sequence). CDR3 length: 15 residues. Sequenced material consisted of expressed TCRB transcripts (all of the isolated RNA was reverse transcribed). The average output of naive, central memory and regulatory T cell samples was about 3.57 million reads. Clones were sequenced by immunoSEQ multiplex PCR, and TCRdb holds only the in-frame ones, with some missing. The table records about 340,000 clones, roughly 14% of them present only once. In the case of this clone: Antigen: not known.

Sequencing was performed on naive CD4+ T cells from blood. The sequence was obtained from a woman aged 18-35 years with type 1 diabetes. V and J are TRBV10-1 and TRBJ2-5; 8 nucleotides agree with TRBD2. CDR3: CASSESRGRRETQYF. CDR3 coding DNA: TGCGCCAGCAGTGAGTCGCGCGGGAGGAGGGAGACCCAGTACTTC.